Presented here are 30 T cell receptor beta chains from one specimen sequenced in a study of CD8 T cells in Susac syndrome. It was with random hexamers that roughly 0.5 to 1 ug RNA was reverse transcribed. Via MiXCR, TCRdb re-called the immunoSEQ multiplex PCR reads, giving one row per CDR3 protein. The repertoire holds about 150,000 distinct CDR3 sequences, roughly 96% seen once, with about 0.11% in the top ten. Sequencing input: CD4+ T cells from PBMCs. These receptors were taken from a human donor with multiple sclerosis.

This sequence joins TRBV4-3 and TRBJ2-3; perhaps TRBD2 as D (6 bases). This CDR3 is built from 15 residues. V lost 0 bases to trimming and J lost 1 base, with 8 bases between them. Germline values: CDR1 LGHNA, CDR2 YSLEER. CDR3 residues: CASSQDQRGTDTQYF. CDR3 DNA: TGCGCCAGCAGCCAAGATCAGCGGGGCACAGATACGCAGTATTTT.

This chain connects TRBV30 to TRBJ2-1; 11 bases align to TRBD1. V gave up 2 bases and J gave up 9 bases; unmatched junction bases: 6. CDR1 is GTSNPN, CDR2 SVGIG, per germline (reference sequence). The CDR3 is 14 residues long. The CDR3 coding sequence is TGTGCCTGGAGTAAGGGACAGGGGGTGGGTGAGCAGTTCTTC. It yields the protein CAWSKGQGVGEQFF. Filled out from reference TRBV30 and TRBJ2-1, the complete variable domain reads SQTIHQWPATLVQPVGSPLSLECTVEGTSNPNLYWYRQAAGRGLQLLFYSVGIGQISSEVPQNLSASRPQDRQFILSSKKLLLSDSGFYLCAWSKGQGVGEQFFGPGTRLTVL.

The gene calls are TRBV12-3 or TRBV12-4 and TRBJ2-1; TRBD1 matches 8 bases. Germline trimming cut 1 base from V and 8 bases from J; bases unmatched to any gene: 4. The CDR3 loop spans 14 amino acids. CDR3 sequence reads: CASSLGQGADEQFF. The CDR3 nucleotides are TGTGCCAGCAGTTTAGGCCAGGGGGCAGATGAGCAGTTCTTC.

The chain carries TRBV7-9 and TRBJ2-6; D gene unclear. CDR1 and CDR2 (germline): SEHNR, FQNEAQ (reference sequence). V shed 3 bases and J shed 1 base, with 7 bases lying between them. The CDR3 covers 15 residues. The CDR3 spells CASSLKGSGANVLTF. The CDR3 nucleotides are TGTGCCAGCAGCTTGAAAGGGTCTGGGGCCAACGTCCTGACTTTC.

The chain employs TRBV19 and TRBJ2-5; maybe TRBD1 (5 bases). This CDR3 is 12 amino acids long. Germline V gives CDR1 LNHDA, CDR2 SQIVND (reference sequence). V lost 6 bases to trimming and J lost 5 bases, with 10 bases between them. The CDR3 region is CASRQAGETQYF. The DNA for the CDR3 is TGTGCCAGTAGACAGGCCGGGGAGACCCAGTACTTC.

This chain connects TRBV28 to TRBJ2-7; D is possibly TRBD1 (6 bases). With 4 bases removed from V and 4 bases from J, the gap between germline ends came to 23 bases. CDR3 length equals 17 residues. Germline values: CDR1 MDHEN, CDR2 SYDVKM. The chain's CDR3 is CASSSLNPIGQLYEQYF. The CDR3 DNA reads TGTGCCAGCAGTTCGTTGAATCCAATAGGACAGTTATACGAGCAGTACTTC. The full variable domain, its missing parts supplied by reference TRBV28 and TRBJ2-7, is DVKVTQSSRYLVKRTGEKVFLECVQDMDHENMFWYRQDPGLGLRLIYFSYDVKMKEKGDIPEGYSVSREKKERFSLILESASTNQTSMYLCASSSLNPIGQLYEQYFGPGTRLTVT.

The rearrangement uses TRBV12-3 or TRBV12-4 and TRBJ1-1, with no clear D. The CDR3 contains 13 residues. Trimming cost V 8 bases and J 2 bases, with 12 bases left between them. The CDR3 protein is CASARLGNTEAFF. DNA for the CDR3: TGTGCCAGCGCTCGGCTGGGTAACACTGAAGCTTTCTTT.

V and J are TRBV7-8 and TRBJ2-1; no clear D gene. Per germline, CDR1 SGHVS and CDR2 FQNEAQ. V shed 10 bases and J shed 3 bases, with 7 bases lying between them. There are 11 residues in the CDR3. DNA for the CDR3: TGTGCCACCTCCCTCTACAATGAGCAGTTCTTC. Protein sequence: CATSLYNEQFF.

V and J are TRBV5-1 and TRBJ2-3, with D perhaps TRBD1 or TRBD2 (6 bases each). Germline V gene data show CDR1 as SGHRS and CDR2 as YFSETQ. V was cut by 1 base and J by 4 bases, with 22 bases left in between. The CDR3 is 18 amino acids. The DNA of the CDR3 is TGCGCCAGCAGCTTGTATCGCGGGACACCGGGGGTGGCAGATACGCAGTATTTT. Its translation is CASSLYRGTPGVADTQYF.

Regarding this clonotype: The germline gene is not matched at one end of the junction; a read error may be the cause. The rearrangement links TRBV5-1 to TRBJ2-7; 9 positions match TRBD1. The germline gives CDR1 SGHRS, CDR2 YFSETQ. The CDR3 covers 15 residues. The CDR3 DNA reads TGTGCCAGCAGTTTAGGTGGGACAGGGACCTACGAGCAGTACTTC. This sequence encodes CASSLGGTGTYEQYF.

This chain links TRBV29-1 with TRBJ2-7; maybe TRBD1 (6 bases). Trimming shortened V by 4 bases and J by 0 bases, and 7 bases separated the two germline ends. CDR3 length: 12 amino acids. The V gene's germline CDR1 is SQVTM and CDR2 ANQGSEA. CDR3 bases: TGCAGCGTTGGGGACACCTCCTACGAGCAGTACTTC. Translation: CSVGDTSYEQYF.

The V and J genes are TRBV15 and TRBJ1-2, with D possibly matching TRBD1 (5 bases). CDR1 is LNHNV and CDR2 is YYDKDF in the germline V gene (reference sequence). V dropped 6 bases and J dropped 0 bases, with 11 bases sitting between them. The CDR3 is made up of 14 amino acids. CDR3 sequence (DNA): TGTGCCACCAGGGGGACGGGGGCTAACTATGGCTACACCTTC. Its translation is CATRGTGANYGYTF.

The V and J genes are TRBV7-3 and TRBJ1-2; TRBD1 aligns across 7 bases. CDR1 and CDR2 (germline): SGHTA, FQGTGA. V was pared by 9 bases and J by 6 bases, with 4 bases of the junction left unmatched. The CDR3 is made up of 11 amino acids. This CDR3 reads CARYRGDGYTF. The CDR3 coding sequence is TGTGCCAGGTACAGGGGTGATGGCTACACCTTC.

This clonotype was found once. The chain has TRBV5-1 and TRBJ1-5; 11 nucleotides align to TRBD1. With 4 bases clipped from V and 5 bases from J, the junction kept 8 bases outside the gene matches. The CDR3 extends over 16 amino acids. Germline lookup yields CDR1 SGHRS and CDR2 YFSETQ. The CDR3 bases are TGCGCCAGCAGCCCCGGGACAGGGGGGCGTTATCAGCCCCAGCATTTT. As protein: CASSPGTGGRYQPQHF.

The chain joins TRBV20-1 to TRBJ2-7, with D maybe TRBD2 (5 bases). Trimming cost V 7 bases and J 3 bases, with 10 bases left between them. CDR1 is DFQATT and CDR2 is SNEGSKA in the germline V gene (reference sequence). This CDR3 comprises 11 residues. As DNA, the CDR3 is TGCAGTGTCGTGGCGGGCTACGAGCAGTACTTC. Translating it yields CSVVAGYEQYF.

The V call is TRBV20-1, the J call TRBJ2-7, with 7 positions matching TRBD2. The germline V gene has CDR1 DFQATT and CDR2 SNEGSKA (reference sequence). CDR3 length equals 13 residues. The ends lost 4 bases at V and 4 bases at J; junction bases unmatched: 7. This CDR3 reads CSATTSQSYEQYF. The CDR3, as DNA: TGCAGTGCTACGACTAGCCAGTCGTACGAGCAGTACTTC.

This chain links TRBV27 with TRBJ1-2; D is perhaps TRBD1 (6 bases). In germline, CDR1 is MNHEY, CDR2 SMNVEV (reference sequence). CDR3 length: 13 amino acids. The V gene lost 3 bases and the J gene lost 7 bases, with 12 bases spanning the gap. CDR3 sequence (DNA): TGTGCCAGCAGTTTGGGGGCAGGGAGTGGCTACACCTTC. This codes for CASSLGAGSGYTF.

The rearrangement joins TRBV7-2 to TRBJ1-5, with 7 nucleotides matching TRBD1. V trimming: 4 bases; J trimming: 6 bases; junction bases outside the gene matches: 6. CDR1 and CDR2 (germline): SGHTA, FQGNSA. The CDR3 spans 14 residues. The CDR3 nucleotides are TGTGCCAGCAGCTCCCGACAGGGCGGTCAGCCCCAGCATTTT. Translating it yields CASSSRQGGQPQHF.

The chain couples TRBV20-1 to TRBJ2-7; TRBD1 matches 7 bases. The CDR3 spans 13 residues. V gave up 6 bases and J gave up 5 bases; unmatched junction bases: 10. Germline CDR1 DFQATT, CDR2 SNEGSKA (reference sequence). The CDR3 region has the DNA TGCAGTGCCCGGGGCGTGACAGGGAACGAGCAGTACTTC. Its translation is CSARGVTGNEQYF.

The chain joins TRBV29-1 to TRBJ2-1; TRBD2 matches at 11 bases. Germline V gives CDR1 SQVTM, CDR2 ANQGSEA. This CDR3 is 14 amino acids long. Trimming took 6 bases from V and 3 from J; bases not matched to a gene: 4. For the CDR3, the DNA is TGCAGCGTAGACCTAGCGGGGGGCTACAATGAGCAGTTCTTC. Translation gives CSVDLAGGYNEQFF.

The gene calls are TRBV5-1 and TRBJ1-4; no clear D. V lost 0 bases and J lost 5, with 14 bases in between. There are 16 residues in the CDR3. CDR1 and CDR2 from the germline V gene are SGHRS and YFSETQ. The CDR3 protein is CASSLGSGRSNEKLFF. The DNA for the CDR3 is TGCGCCAGCAGCTTGGGAAGCGGGAGGTCAAATGAAAAACTGTTTTTT.

V usage is TRBV20-1 and J usage is TRBJ1-2; TRBD1 is a possible D gene (5 bases). The CDR3 length is 12 residues. The germline V gene has CDR1 DFQATT and CDR2 SNEGSKA (reference sequence). Trimming cost V 1 base and J 4 bases, with 7 bases left between them. Here the CDR3 reads CSARAGGYGYTF. CDR3 coding DNA: TGCAGTGCTAGAGCCGGGGGCTATGGCTACACCTTC.

The genes are TRBV20-1 and TRBJ1-2, with a tentative D call TRBD1 (6 bases). Germline CDR1 reads DFQATT; CDR2 reads SNEGSKA (reference sequence). Trimming removed 2 bases at V and 7 bases at J, with 14 bases between. The CDR3 totals 13 residues. This chain's CDR3 is CSARLEQGFGYTF. The CDR3 nucleotides read TGCAGTGCTAGACTTGAACAGGGTTTTGGCTACACCTTC.

The J gene is TRBJ2-6, the V gene TRBV24-1; possibly TRBD1 or TRBD2 for D (5 bases each). With 4 bases removed from V and 0 bases from J, the gap between germline ends came to 18 bases. CDR1 is KGHDR and CDR2 is SFDVKD in the germline V gene. The CDR3 sequence is 19 residues long. CDR3 DNA sequence: TGTGCCACCAGTGACCCGAGGGGATTGGAAGGCTCTGGGGCCAACGTCCTGACTTTC. This codes for CATSDPRGLEGSGANVLTF.

The chain has TRBV9 and TRBJ2-3; a possible D gene is TRBD2 (6 bases). V shed 4 bases and J shed 2 bases, with 11 bases lying between them. This CDR3 contains 14 residues. Germline-derived CDR1 and CDR2 are SGDLS and YYNGEE. CDR3 bases: TGTGCCAGCAGCTCAAGGGACTCCACAGATACGCAGTATTTT. This translates into CASSSRDSTDTQYF.

The chain recombines TRBV12-3 or TRBV12-4 with TRBJ1-2, with 10 positions matching TRBD1. The V and J ends lost 5 bases and 7 bases, in that order; junction bases with no gene match: 7. The CDR3 contains 14 residues. Written as DNA, the CDR3 is TGTGCCAGCAGTCCTCGACAGGGGGCGTTTGGCTACACCTTC. Amino acid sequence: CASSPRQGAFGYTF.

The chain employs TRBV20-1 and TRBJ1-5; weak D call: TRBD1 (5 bases). The CDR3 has 14 amino acids. Germline V lookup: CDR1 DFQATT, CDR2 SNEGSKA (reference sequence). The ends were cut back, 3 bases at V and 6 bases at J, with 15 bases in the middle. The CDR3 region is CSASGGASSQPQHF. In nucleotides, the CDR3 is TGCAGTGCTAGTGGTGGGGCTTCTAGTCAGCCCCAGCATTTT.

The chain employs TRBV7-9 and TRBJ2-1, with a possible D match to TRBD2 (5 bases). The CDR3 consists of 15 residues. V shed 5 bases and J shed 5 bases, with 16 bases lying between them. Germline V lookup: CDR1 SEHNR, CDR2 FQNEAQ (reference sequence). Here the CDR3 reads CASSAFGDVDNEQFF. The CDR3 coding sequence is TGTGCCAGCAGCGCGTTCGGGGATGTTGACAATGAGCAGTTCTTC.

The chain is built from TRBV29-1 and TRBJ2-5, with D perhaps TRBD2 (6 bases). With 2 bases removed from V and 5 bases from J, the gap between germline ends came to 15 bases. The CDR3 spans 14 residues. Germline V CDR1 and CDR2: SQVTM, ANQGSEA. The CDR3 reads CSVERARERETQYF. CDR3 nucleotide sequence: TGCAGCGTTGAAAGGGCCCGGGAGCGGGAGACCCAGTACTTC.

This chain joins TRBV18 and TRBJ1-1; 7 nucleotides line up with TRBD1. The CDR3 consists of 13 residues. V was clipped by 8 bases and J by 0 bases; unmatched bases: 3. Germline V CDR1 and CDR2: KGHSH, LQKENI. CDR3 residues: CASHGQVNTEAFF. The CDR3 nucleotides are TGTGCCAGCCATGGACAGGTGAACACTGAAGCTTTCTTT.